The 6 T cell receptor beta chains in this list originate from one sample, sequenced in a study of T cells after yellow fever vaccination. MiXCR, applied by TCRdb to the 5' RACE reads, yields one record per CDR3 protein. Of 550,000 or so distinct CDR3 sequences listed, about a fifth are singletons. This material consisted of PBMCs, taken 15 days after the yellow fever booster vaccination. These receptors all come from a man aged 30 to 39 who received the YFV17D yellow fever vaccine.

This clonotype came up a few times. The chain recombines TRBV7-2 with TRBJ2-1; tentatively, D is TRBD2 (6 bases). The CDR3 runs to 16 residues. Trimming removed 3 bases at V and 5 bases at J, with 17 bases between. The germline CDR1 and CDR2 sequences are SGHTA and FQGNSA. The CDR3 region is CASSFGGTRNDNEQFF. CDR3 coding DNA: TGTGCCAGCAGCTTCGGCGGGACTCGAAACGACAATGAGCAGTTCTTC.

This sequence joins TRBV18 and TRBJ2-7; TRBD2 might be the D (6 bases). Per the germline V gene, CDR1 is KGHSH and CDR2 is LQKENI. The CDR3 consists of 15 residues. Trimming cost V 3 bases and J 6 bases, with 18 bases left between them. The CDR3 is CASSPASGRGVEQYF. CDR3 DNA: TGTGCCAGCTCACCGGCATCGGGACGCGGGGTCGAGCAGTACTTC.

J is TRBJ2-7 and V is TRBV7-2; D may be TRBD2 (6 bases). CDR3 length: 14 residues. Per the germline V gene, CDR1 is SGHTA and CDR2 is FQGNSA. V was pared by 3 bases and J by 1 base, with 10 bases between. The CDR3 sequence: CASSFGRDSYEQYF. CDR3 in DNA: TGTGCCAGCAGCTTCGGGCGGGATTCCTACGAGCAGTACTTC.

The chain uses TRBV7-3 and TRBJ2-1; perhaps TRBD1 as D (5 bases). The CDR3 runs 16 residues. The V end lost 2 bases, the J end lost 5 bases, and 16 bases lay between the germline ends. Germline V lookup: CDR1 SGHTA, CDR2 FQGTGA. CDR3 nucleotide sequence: TGTGCCAGCAGCTTAGTCTCCGGGTCAGGGAACAATGAGCAGTTCTTC. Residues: CASSLVSGSGNNEQFF.

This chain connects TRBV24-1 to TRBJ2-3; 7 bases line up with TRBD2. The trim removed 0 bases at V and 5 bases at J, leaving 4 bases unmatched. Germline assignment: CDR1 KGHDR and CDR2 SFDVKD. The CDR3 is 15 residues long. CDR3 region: CATSDLTGGGDTQYF. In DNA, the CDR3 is TGTGCCACCAGTGATTTGACGGGGGGAGGAGATACGCAGTATTTT.

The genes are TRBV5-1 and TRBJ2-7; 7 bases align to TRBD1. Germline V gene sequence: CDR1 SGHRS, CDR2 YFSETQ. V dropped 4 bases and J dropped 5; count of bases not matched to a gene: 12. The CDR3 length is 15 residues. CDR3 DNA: TGCGCCAGCAGCCTACGAGGGCTAGGGGGCGACGAGCAGTACTTC. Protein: CASSLRGLGGDEQYF.